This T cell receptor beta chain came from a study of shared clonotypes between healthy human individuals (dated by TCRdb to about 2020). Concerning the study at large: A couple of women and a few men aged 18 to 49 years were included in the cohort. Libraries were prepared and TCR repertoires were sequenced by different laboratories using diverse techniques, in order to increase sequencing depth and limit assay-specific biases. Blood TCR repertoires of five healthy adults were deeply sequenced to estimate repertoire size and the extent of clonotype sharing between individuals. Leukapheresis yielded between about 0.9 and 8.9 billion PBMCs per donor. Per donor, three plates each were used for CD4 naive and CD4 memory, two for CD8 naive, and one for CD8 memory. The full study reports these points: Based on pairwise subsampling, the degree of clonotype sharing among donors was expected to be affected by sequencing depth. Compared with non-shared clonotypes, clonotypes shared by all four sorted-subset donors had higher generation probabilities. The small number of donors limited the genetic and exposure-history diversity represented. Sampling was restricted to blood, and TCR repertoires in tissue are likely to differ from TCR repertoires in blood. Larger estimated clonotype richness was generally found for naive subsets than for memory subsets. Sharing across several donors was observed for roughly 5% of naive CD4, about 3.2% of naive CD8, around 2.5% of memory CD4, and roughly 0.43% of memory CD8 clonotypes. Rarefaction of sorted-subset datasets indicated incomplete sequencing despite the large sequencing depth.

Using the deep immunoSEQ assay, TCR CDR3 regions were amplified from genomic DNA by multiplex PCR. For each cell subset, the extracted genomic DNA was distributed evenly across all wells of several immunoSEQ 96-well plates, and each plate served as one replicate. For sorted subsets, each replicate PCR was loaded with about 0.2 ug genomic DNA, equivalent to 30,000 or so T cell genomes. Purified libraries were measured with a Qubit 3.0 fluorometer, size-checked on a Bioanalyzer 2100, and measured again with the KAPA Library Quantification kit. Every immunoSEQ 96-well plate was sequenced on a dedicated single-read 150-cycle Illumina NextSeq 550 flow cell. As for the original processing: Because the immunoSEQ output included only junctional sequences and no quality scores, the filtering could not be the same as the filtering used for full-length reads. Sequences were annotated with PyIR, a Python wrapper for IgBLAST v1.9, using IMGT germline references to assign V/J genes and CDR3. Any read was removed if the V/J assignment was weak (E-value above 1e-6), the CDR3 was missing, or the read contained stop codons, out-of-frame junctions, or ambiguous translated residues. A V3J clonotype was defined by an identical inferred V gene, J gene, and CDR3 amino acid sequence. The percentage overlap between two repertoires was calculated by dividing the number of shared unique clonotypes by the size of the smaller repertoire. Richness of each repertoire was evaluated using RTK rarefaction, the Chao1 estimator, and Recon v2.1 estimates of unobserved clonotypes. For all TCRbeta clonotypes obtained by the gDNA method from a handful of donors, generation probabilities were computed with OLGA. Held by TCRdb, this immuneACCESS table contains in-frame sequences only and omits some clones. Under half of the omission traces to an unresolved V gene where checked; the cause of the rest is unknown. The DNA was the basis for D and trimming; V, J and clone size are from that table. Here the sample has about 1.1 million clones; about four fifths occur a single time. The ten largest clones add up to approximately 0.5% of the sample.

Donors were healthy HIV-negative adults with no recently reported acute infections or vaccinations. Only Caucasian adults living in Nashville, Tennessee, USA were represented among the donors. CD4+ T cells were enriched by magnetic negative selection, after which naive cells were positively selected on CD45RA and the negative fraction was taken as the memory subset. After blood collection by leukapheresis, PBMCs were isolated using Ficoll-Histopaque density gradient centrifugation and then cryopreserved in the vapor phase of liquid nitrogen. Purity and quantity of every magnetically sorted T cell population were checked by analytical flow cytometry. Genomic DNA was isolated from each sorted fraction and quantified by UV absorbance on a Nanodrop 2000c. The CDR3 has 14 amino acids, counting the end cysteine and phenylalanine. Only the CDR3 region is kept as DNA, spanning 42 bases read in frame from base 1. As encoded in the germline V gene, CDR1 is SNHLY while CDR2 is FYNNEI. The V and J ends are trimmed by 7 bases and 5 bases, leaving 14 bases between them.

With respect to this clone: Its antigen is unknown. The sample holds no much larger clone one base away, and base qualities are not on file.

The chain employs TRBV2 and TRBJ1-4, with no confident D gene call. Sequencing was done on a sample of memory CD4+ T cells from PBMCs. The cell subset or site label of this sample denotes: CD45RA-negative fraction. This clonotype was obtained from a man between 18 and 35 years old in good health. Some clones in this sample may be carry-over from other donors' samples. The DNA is TGTGCCAGCAACTGGTCTGGCCAAAATGAAAAACTGTTTTTT. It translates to CASNWSGQNEKLFF.